These 28 T cell receptor beta chains came from one sample sequenced in a study of T cells in Graves' hyperthyroidism and ophthalmopathy. TCR beta CDR3 sequences were amplified from RNA transcripts. The HTBI set primed first-round TCR CDR3 RT-PCR. TCRdb analysed the multiplex PCR reads with MiXCR anew, one entry per CDR3 protein. Found here are 300,000 to 500,000 distinct CDR3 sequences, 11% to 15% of them singletons; the top ten hold around 28%. Sequencing used blood. The receptors stem from a man aged 50-59 years with Graves' ophthalmopathy.

This clonotype has just a few counts. The J gene is TRBJ1-5, the V gene TRBV19; D unresolved. Germline V CDR1 and CDR2: LNHDA, SQIVND (reference sequence). With 0 bases removed from V and 3 bases from J, the gap between germline ends came to 15 bases. The CDR3 runs to 17 residues. CDR3 amino acids: CASSIDAGPRPNQPQHF. The CDR3 bases are TGTGCCAGTAGTATAGATGCGGGTCCCCGGCCCAATCAGCCCCAGCATTTT.

This clonotype was found a few times. The CDR3 DNA follows: TGTGCCAGCAGCTTAGACAGGGATCGGAACACTGAAGCTTTCTTT. Its translation: CASSLDRDRNTEAFF. This chain joins TRBV7-9 and TRBJ1-1, with TRBD1 as a possible D gene (6 bases). Germline CDR1 reads SEHNR; CDR2 reads FQNEAQ (reference sequence). The CDR3 totals 15 residues. Trimming cost V 1 base and J 1 base, with 10 bases left between them.

This clonotype was seen more than once but under ten times. V gene TRBV5-5 combines with J gene TRBJ1-5, with 10 bases that match TRBD1. Germline lookup yields CDR1 SGHKS and CDR2 YYEKEE (reference sequence). This CDR3 is 15 amino acids long. The trim removed 8 bases at V and 0 bases at J, leaving 5 bases unmatched. The CDR3 is CASDRGQGSNQPQHF. CDR3 in DNA: TGTGCCAGTGACAGGGGGCAGGGTAGCAATCAGCCCCAGCATTTT. The variable domain in full, completed from reference TRBV5-5 and TRBJ1-5, reads DAGVTQSPTHLIKTRGQQVTLRCSPISGHKSVSWYQQVLGQGPQFIFQYYEKEERGRGNFPDRFSARQFPNYSSELNVNALLLGDSALYLCASDRGQGSNQPQHFGDGTRLSIL.

This clonotype appeared a few times. The chain joins TRBV27 to TRBJ2-7; D call uncertain. The ends were cut back, 8 bases at V and 0 bases at J, with 8 bases in the middle. The CDR3 runs to 12 residues. The germline V gene encodes CDR1 MNHEY and CDR2 SMNVEV (reference sequence). CDR3 DNA sequence: TGTGCCAGCGCAGCCCGCTCCTACGAGCAGTACTTC. The encoded protein is CASAARSYEQYF.

This clonotype was seen many times. The chain employs TRBV2 and TRBJ1-2; 7 nucleotides line up with TRBD1. The junction had 5 bases not matched to a gene; V was cut back by 8 bases and J by 2 bases. This CDR3 comprises 13 residues. CDR1 is SNHLY and CDR2 is FYNNEI in the germline V gene. DNA for the CDR3: TGTGCCAGCGGGCGGGGACAGAACTATGGCTACACCTTC. As protein: CASGRGQNYGYTF.

The chain links TRBV27 to TRBJ2-2, with unresolved D. V lost 6 bases and J 4 bases, leaving 12 bases between the germline ends. The length of the CDR3 is 14 residues. Germline values: CDR1 MNHEY, CDR2 SMNVEV (reference sequence). This CDR3 is CASRWAVGTGELFF. The CDR3 DNA is TGTGCCAGCAGATGGGCGGTAGGCACCGGGGAGCTGTTTTTT.

There are many counts of this clonotype. This chain joins TRBV2 and TRBJ2-1, with 8 positions matching TRBD2. The germline CDR1 and CDR2 sequences are SNHLY and FYNNEI. The CDR3 runs 15 residues. V gave up 9 bases and J gave up 5 bases; unmatched junction bases: 12. CDR3 coding DNA: TGTGCCAGTTCCGGAGGGACTAGTTTCGACAATGAGCAGTTCTTC. Its translation: CASSGGTSFDNEQFF.

V is TRBV3-1 and J is TRBJ2-1; 7 bases are a match to TRBD2. Germline V lookup: CDR1 LGHDT, CDR2 YNNKEL (reference sequence). This CDR3 is 16 amino acids long. With V trimmed by 3 bases and J by 5 bases, 10 bases remained unmatched. The CDR3 reads CASSQTWASGNNEQFF. Written as DNA, the CDR3 is TGTGCCAGCAGCCAGACGTGGGCTAGCGGAAACAATGAGCAGTTCTTC.

There are many counts of this clonotype. The chain employs TRBV13 and TRBJ2-7; TRBD2 matches 7 bases. The CDR3 length is 16 residues. Germline V gene sequence: CDR1 PRHDT, CDR2 FYEKMQ (reference sequence). Trimming cost V 5 bases and J 2 bases; bases outside gene matches: 12. CDR3 DNA sequence: TGTGCCAGCAGCACCCGCTTGAGCGGGACCACCTACGAGCAGTACTTC. It yields the protein CASSTRLSGTTYEQYF.

This clonotype appeared a few times. The chain links TRBV15 to TRBJ2-3; 9 bases align to TRBD2. J gave up 2 bases and V 5 bases, and 2 bases lay outside the gene matches. CDR1 is LNHNV, CDR2 YYDKDF, per germline (reference sequence). CDR3 size: 14 residues. CDR3: CATSAGGNTDTQYF. The CDR3 DNA reads TGTGCCACCAGCGCGGGAGGGAACACAGATACGCAGTATTTT.

The genes are TRBV28 and TRBJ2-2, with TRBD1 matching 8 bases. The length of the CDR3 is 14 residues. Germline V lookup: CDR1 MDHEN, CDR2 SYDVKM. Trimming cost V 5 bases and J 4 bases; bases outside gene matches: 3. CDR3: CASSGQGGTGELFF. CDR3 sequence (DNA): TGTGCCAGCAGTGGACAGGGTGGCACCGGGGAGCTGTTTTTT.

This clonotype was counted many times. V gene TRBV5-8 combines with J gene TRBJ2-1; the D is unclear. Germline V gives CDR1 SGHTS, CDR2 YDEGEE. V was clipped by 4 bases and J by 6 bases, with 8 bases between them. The CDR3 loop spans 12 amino acids. CDR3 DNA sequence: TGTGCCAGCAGCCTCGACGGCAATGAGCAGTTCTTC. It specifies CASSLDGNEQFF.

This clonotype came up many times. The CDR3 here is CASSFTGGRETQYF. In DNA, the CDR3 is TGTGCCAGCAGTTTTACGGGGGGCAGAGAGACCCAGTACTTC. The rearrangement uses TRBV28 and TRBJ2-5; D may be TRBD2 (7 bases). Trimming left V 3 bases short and J 4 bases short, with 12 bases between. Germline loops: CDR1 MDHEN, CDR2 SYDVKM. The CDR3 runs 14 residues.

This clonotype was recorded at least ten times. The rearrangement links TRBV3-1 to TRBJ2-3; 9 bases are shared with TRBD2. This CDR3 spans 17 amino acids. From germline, CDR1 is LGHDT and CDR2 YNNKEL (reference sequence). The J segment lost 5 bases and the V segment lost 4 bases, leaving 13 bases of the junction unmatched. The DNA of the CDR3 is TGTGCCAGCAGCCCAGTACGAGCGGGAGGTGTCGTAGATACGCAGTATTTT. It specifies CASSPVRAGGVVDTQYF.

This clonotype came up a few times. This may arise from a read error, as a much more abundant clone is one base away. V and J are TRBV13 and TRBJ1-1; the match to TRBD1 covers 7 bases. Trimming removed 0 bases from V and 6 bases from J; junction bases left unmatched: 4. This CDR3 comprises 14 residues. In germline, CDR1 is PRHDT, CDR2 FYEKMQ (reference sequence). CDR3 nucleotides: TGTGCCAGCAGCTTAGGACAGGGGACCGCTGAAGCTTTCTTT. This gives the protein CASSLGQGTAEAFF.

This clonotype came up a few times. The chain links TRBV10-3 to TRBJ1-5; no reliable D call. The CDR3 spans 15 residues. Germline V gene data show CDR1 as ENHRY and CDR2 as SYGVKD. Trimming left V 0 bases short and J 4 bases short, with 10 bases between. In nucleotides, the CDR3 is TGTGCCATCAGTGAGTCGGGAGATGGGAATCAGCCCCAGCATTTT. Translated: CAISESGDGNQPQHF.

This chain uses TRBV19 with TRBJ2-1, with TRBD1 matching over 9 bases. This CDR3 is 16 amino acids long. In germline, CDR1 is LNHDA, CDR2 SQIVND (reference sequence). V lost 5 bases to trimming and J lost 3 bases; unmatched junction nucleotides: 8. In DNA, the CDR3 is TGTGCCAGTAGTCTTCACACAGGGGGCCTCTACAATGAGCAGTTCTTC. Encoded protein: CASSLHTGGLYNEQFF. Full variable domain (outside the CDR3, taken from reference TRBV19 and TRBJ2-1): DGGITQSPKYLFRKEGQNVTLSCEQNLNHDAMYWYRQDPGQGLRLIYYSQIVNDFQKGDIAEGYSVSREKKESFPLTVTSAQKNPTAFYLCASSLHTGGLYNEQFFGPGTRLTVL.

This clonotype occurred a few times. CDR3 in amino acids: CASTRGLADGYTF. The CDR3 region has the DNA TGTGCCAGCACCAGGGGTCTCGCGGATGGCTACACCTTC. The rearrangement joins TRBV6-1 to TRBJ1-2; D is perhaps TRBD1 (6 bases). The CDR3 runs to 13 residues. Trimming shortened V by 7 bases and J by 6 bases, and 15 bases separated the two germline ends. Looked up from germline, CDR1 is MNHNS and CDR2 is SASEGT.

In this sample, this clonotype turned up a few times. The chain combines TRBV29-1 with TRBJ2-7; 7 bases fit TRBD1. There are 14 residues in the CDR3. Germline loops: CDR1 SQVTM, CDR2 ANQGSEA. J was trimmed by 2 bases and V by 7 bases; bases with no gene match: 11. CDR3 sequence reads: CSAIGTVKTYEQYF. The CDR3 region has the DNA TGCAGCGCCATAGGGACAGTCAAGACCTACGAGCAGTACTTC.

The table lists this clonotype with many counts. The CDR3 DNA sequence: TGTGCCAGCAGACCAGGGGTCCGGCAGGGGATAGACGAGCAGTACTTC. Translating gives CASRPGVRQGIDEQYF. The chain has TRBV28 and TRBJ2-7; tentative D call: TRBD1 (6 bases). This CDR3 spans 16 amino acids. Between the trimmed V and J ends, which lost 6 bases and 5 bases, there was a span of 23 bases. Germline V gene sequence: CDR1 MDHEN, CDR2 SYDVKM.

The CDR3 sequence: CASSQDPGSSGRRQYF. The CDR3, as DNA: TGCGCCAGCAGCCAAGATCCTGGGTCTAGCGGGCGGCGGCAGTACTTC. The chain has TRBV4-1 and TRBJ2-7; 8 bases fit TRBD2. Germline CDR1 and CDR2: MGHRA and YSYEKL. The CDR3 consists of 16 residues. The ends lost 0 bases at V and 9 bases at J; junction bases unmatched: 13.

As to this clonotype: This clone may be a read error of a much larger clone one base away. V and J are TRBV12-3 or TRBV12-4 and TRBJ2-7, with 11 bases fitting TRBD2. V dropped 3 bases and J dropped 7; count of bases not matched to a gene: 17. CDR3 length: 18 amino acids. This CDR3 is CASSFVGRSGTSGAEQYF. The CDR3 nucleotides are TGTGCCAGCAGTTTCGTGGGCAGATCCGGGACTAGCGGAGCTGAGCAGTACTTC.

The V and J genes are TRBV19 and TRBJ1-5; 9 nucleotides align to TRBD1. The CDR3 sequence is 15 residues long. The germline V gene encodes CDR1 LNHDA and CDR2 SQIVND (reference sequence). The junction had 4 bases not matched to a gene; V was cut back by 6 bases and J by 1 base. CDR3 nucleotides: TGTGCCAGTAGCCAGACAGGGGGGAGCAATCAGCCCCAGCATTTT. It yields the protein CASSQTGGSNQPQHF.

This clonotype was detected a few times. The chain uses TRBV7-3 and TRBJ2-1, with TRBD2 matching 8 bases. The junction had 19 bases not matched to a gene; V was cut back by 2 bases and J by 10 bases. Germline lookup yields CDR1 SGHTA and CDR2 FQGTGA. The CDR3 has 18 amino acids. The CDR3 loop reads CASSLSLTSGGFLREQFF. CDR3 nucleotides: TGTGCCAGCAGCTTATCTTTAACGAGCGGGGGTTTCCTGAGGGAGCAGTTCTTC.

This clonotype was counted many times. This rearrangement joins TRBV14 to TRBJ2-1; TRBD2 matches at 9 bases. The trim removed 7 bases at V and 5 bases at J, leaving 21 bases unmatched. Germline assignment: CDR1 SGHDN and CDR2 FVKESK. The CDR3 has 19 amino acids. This chain's CDR3 is CASTHRGGRALVFHNEQFF. In DNA form, the CDR3 reads TGTGCCAGCACCCACAGAGGCGGGAGGGCCCTTGTCTTTCACAATGAGCAGTTCTTC.

This chain uses TRBV5-1 with TRBJ2-5, with D perhaps matching TRBD2 (5 bases). This CDR3 comprises 14 residues. The V end lost 3 bases, the J end lost 3 bases, and 12 bases lay between the germline ends. Germline assignment: CDR1 SGHRS and CDR2 YFSETQ. For the CDR3, the DNA is TGCGCCAGCAGCTCGGCGATAGCGAAAGAGACCCAGTACTTC. This gives the protein CASSSAIAKETQYF.

This clonotype was observed at least ten times. The J gene is TRBJ2-1, the V gene TRBV18, with 7 nucleotides matching TRBD2. CDR1 and CDR2 from the germline V gene are KGHSH and LQKENI. The CDR3 spans 14 residues. Trimming took 5 bases from V and 10 from J; bases not matched to a gene: 11. The CDR3 sequence: CASSVGEGRFEQFF. The CDR3 DNA follows: TGTGCCAGCTCAGTGGGGGAGGGCCGCTTCGAGCAGTTCTTC.

There are a few counts of this clonotype. The rearrangement uses TRBV7-2 and TRBJ2-2; 7 bases fit TRBD2. This CDR3 is 13 amino acids long. V trimming: 8 bases; J trimming: 5 bases; junction bases outside the gene matches: 5. The germline V gene encodes CDR1 SGHTA and CDR2 FQGNSA. DNA of the CDR3: TGTGCCAGCGGGAGGGAGAGAACCGGGGAGCTGTTTTTT. It codes for CASGRERTGELFF.